Reported below is one TCR beta chain. Produced via immunoSEQ multiplex PCR; TCRdb's table is partial and in-frame only. Among 230,000 or so clones listed, around 80% were seen once. This sample is part of a study of blood T cell repertoires in COVID-19. Trimming cost V 5 bases and J 0 bases, with 5 bases left between them. The CDR3 totals 13 residues. The germline V gene encodes CDR1 SGHTA and CDR2 FQGNSA. V usage is TRBV7-2 and J usage is TRBJ1-3; D unclear. Sequencing used peripheral blood. The TCR originated in a middle-aged woman who had recovered from COVID-19. The CDR3 sequence is CASSASSGNTIYF. CDR3 bases: TGTGCCAGCAGCGCGAGCTCTGGAAACACCATATATTTT.